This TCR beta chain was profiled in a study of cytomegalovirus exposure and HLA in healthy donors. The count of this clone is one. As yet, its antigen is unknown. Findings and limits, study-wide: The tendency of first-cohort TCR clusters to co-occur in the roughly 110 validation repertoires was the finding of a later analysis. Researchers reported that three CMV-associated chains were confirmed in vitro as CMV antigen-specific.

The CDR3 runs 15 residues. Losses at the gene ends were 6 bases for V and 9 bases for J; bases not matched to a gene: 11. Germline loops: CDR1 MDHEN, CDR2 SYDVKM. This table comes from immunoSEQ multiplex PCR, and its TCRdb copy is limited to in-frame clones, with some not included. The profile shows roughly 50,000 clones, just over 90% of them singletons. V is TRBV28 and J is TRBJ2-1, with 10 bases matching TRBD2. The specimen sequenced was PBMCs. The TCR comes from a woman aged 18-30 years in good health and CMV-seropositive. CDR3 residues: CASSPAAGGQSEQFF. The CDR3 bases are TGTGCCAGCAGCCCTGCAGCGGGGGGGCAGAGTGAGCAGTTCTTC.